The 24 T cell receptor beta chains presented below share a single source sample, sequenced in a study of shared clonotypes between healthy human individuals. Clones were sequenced by immunoSEQ multiplex PCR, and TCRdb holds only the in-frame ones, with some missing. The sample lists hundreds of thousands of clones; approximately 96% were seen once. Positive CCR7 selection of CD45RO-negative cells yielded the naive CD8 cells, and terminally differentiated effector memory CD45RA+ cells were excluded. The sequenced material came from naive CD8+ T cells sorted from blood. These receptors all come from a woman aged 25 to 39 in good health.

The J gene is TRBJ2-2, the V gene TRBV28, with D possibly TRBD2 on 6 matching bases. V lost 3 bases and J 2 bases, leaving 13 bases between the germline ends. The length of the CDR3 is 16 residues. CDR1 is MDHEN and CDR2 is SYDVKM in the germline V gene. The CDR3 spells CASSLVGLPNTGELFF. The CDR3 bases are TGTGCCAGCAGTTTGGTGGGACTGCCCAACACCGGGGAGCTGTTTTTT.

The chain joins TRBV5-6 to TRBJ2-5, with 7 bases aligning to TRBD2. TRBJ2-7 matches the DNA end more closely, so the J call is doubtful. The CDR3 loop spans 14 amino acids. Germline CDR1 SGHDT, CDR2 YYEEEE. The CDR3 DNA sequence: TGTGCCAGCAGCTCAAGTCTAGCGGTCTACGAGCAGTACTTC. Its protein product is CASSSSLAVYEQYF.

The rearrangement links TRBV4-1 to TRBJ2-5; no reliable D call. The CDR3 spans 12 residues. The V gene lost 0 bases and the J gene lost 6 bases, with 5 bases spanning the gap. Germline lookup yields CDR1 MGHRA and CDR2 YSYEKL. This chain's CDR3 is CASSQDWKTQYF. CDR3 nucleotides: TGCGCCAGCAGCCAAGATTGGAAGACCCAGTACTTC.

The J gene is TRBJ1-2, the V gene TRBV13; D is unclear. The CDR3 loop spans 14 amino acids. The germline V gene encodes CDR1 PRHDT and CDR2 FYEKMQ (reference sequence). The V end was cut by 4 bases, the J end by 4 bases, with 13 bases between. The CDR3 sequence: CASSSRGGGYGYTF. The CDR3 DNA reads as TGTGCCAGCAGCTCACGGGGAGGTGGCTATGGCTACACCTTC.

This clone was seen only once. The rearrangement uses TRBV5-8 and TRBJ2-4; 7 bases are a match to TRBD2. V dropped 8 bases and J dropped 6; count of bases not matched to a gene: 8. This CDR3 has 13 residues. From germline, CDR1 is SGHTS and CDR2 YDEGEE. For the CDR3, the DNA is TGTGCCAGTCCGCGGGGGAGATCAAACATTCAGTACTTC. Residues: CASPRGRSNIQYF.

This rearrangement joins TRBV9 to TRBJ2-1, with 10 bases fitting TRBD2. In germline, CDR1 is SGDLS, CDR2 YYNGEE. The CDR3 extends over 15 amino acids. V lost 6 bases and J lost 2; bases outside the gene matches: 5. For the CDR3, the DNA is TGTGCCAGCACCCCTAGCGGGAGTCCCTACAATGAGCAGTTCTTC. Translated, it gives CASTPSGSPYNEQFF.

The chain recombines TRBV7-9 with TRBJ2-3, with TRBD2 identical over 8 bases. The V segment lost 7 bases and the J segment 3 bases; nucleotides outside the gene matches: 6. The CDR3 runs to 14 residues. Per germline, CDR1 SEHNR and CDR2 FQNEAQ (reference sequence). The CDR3 here is CASIKRETTDTQYF. The CDR3 DNA is TGTGCCAGCATTAAGCGGGAGACAACAGATACGCAGTATTTT.

The rearrangement joins TRBV27 to TRBJ1-2; maybe TRBD1 (6 bases). Trimming removed 0 bases from V and 5 bases from J, with 16 bases in between. This CDR3 spans 16 amino acids. The germline CDR1 and CDR2 sequences are MNHEY and SMNVEV (reference sequence). CDR3 sequence reads: CASSLSGETGDYGYTF. CDR3 bases: TGTGCCAGCAGTTTATCGGGGGAGACAGGAGATTATGGCTACACCTTC.

The gene calls are TRBV11-3 and TRBJ1-1; 7 bases fit TRBD1. CDR1 and CDR2 (germline): SGHNT, YENEEA. The CDR3 length is 14 residues. The trim removed 5 bases at V and 0 bases at J, leaving 3 bases unmatched. CDR3 bases: TGTGCCAGCAGCCAGGGGGACATGAACACTGAAGCTTTCTTT. Protein sequence: CASSQGDMNTEAFF.

Here the CDR3 reads CASSFLTSGIYEQYF. CDR3 DNA: TGTGCCAGCAGCTTTCTGACTAGCGGGATCTACGAGCAGTACTTC. V usage is TRBV7-8 and J usage is TRBJ2-7, with 11 nucleotides matching TRBD2. The CDR3 spans 15 residues. The junction had 4 bases not matched to a gene; V was cut back by 3 bases and J by 3 bases. Looked up from germline, CDR1 is SGHVS and CDR2 is FQNEAQ. The variable domain in full, completed from reference TRBV7-8 and TRBJ2-7, reads GAGVSQSPRYKVAKRGQDVALRCDPISGHVSLFWYQQALGQGPEFLTYFQNEAQLDKSGLPSDRFFAERPEGSVSTLKIQRTQQEDSAVYLCASSFLTSGIYEQYFGPGTRLTVT.

The chain uses TRBV19 and TRBJ2-5; D is perhaps TRBD2 (7 bases). The end of the DNA fits TRBJ2-7 better, so the J call may be wrong. CDR3 length: 15 amino acids. In germline, CDR1 is LNHDA, CDR2 SQIVND (reference sequence). Here the CDR3 reads CASSMLGGGPYEQYF. The CDR3 DNA follows: TGTGCCAGTAGTATGTTGGGAGGGGGGCCCTACGAGCAGTACTTC.

The V and J genes are TRBV5-4 and TRBJ2-3; possibly TRBD1 or TRBD2 for D (5 bases each). Trimming took off 7 bases at V and 6 bases at J, with 12 bases between the two ends. This CDR3 contains 12 residues. In germline, CDR1 is SGHNT, CDR2 YYREEE (reference sequence). CDR3 in amino acids: CASGDEGDTQYF. The CDR3 nucleotides are TGTGCCAGCGGGGACGAGGGGGATACGCAGTATTTT.

The chain combines TRBV27 with TRBJ2-2; D call uncertain. From germline, CDR1 is MNHEY and CDR2 SMNVEV (reference sequence). Trimming shortened V by 7 bases and J by 0 bases, and 18 bases separated the two germline ends. This CDR3 is 17 amino acids long. CDR3 sequence reads: CASTIGPEFANTGELFF. The DNA of the CDR3 is TGTGCCAGCACCATAGGCCCGGAATTCGCGAACACCGGGGAGCTGTTTTTT.

The chain employs TRBV27 and TRBJ2-7; D is undetermined. The CDR3 sequence is 13 residues long. The V gene lost 3 bases and the J gene lost 2 bases, with 8 bases spanning the gap. Germline V gene lookup returns CDR1 MNHEY and CDR2 SMNVEV (reference sequence). The CDR3 DNA reads TGTGCCAGCAGTTTCGACACCCCCTACGAGCAGTACTTC. Protein: CASSFDTPYEQYF.

The chain uses TRBV6-1 and TRBJ1-2; D call uncertain. CDR3 length: 17 amino acids. Per germline, CDR1 MNHNS and CDR2 SASEGT. V lost 0 bases and J 0 bases, leaving 14 bases between the germline ends. The CDR3 loop is CASSEAPSGLTNYGYTF. The CDR3 DNA sequence: TGTGCCAGCAGTGAAGCCCCCTCCGGACTTACTAACTATGGCTACACCTTC.

V and J are TRBV4-1 and TRBJ2-7; maybe TRBD1 (5 bases). Germline V CDR1 and CDR2: MGHRA, YSYEKL. CDR3 length: 14 amino acids. V was cut by 4 bases and J by 1 base, with 11 bases left in between. In nucleotides, the CDR3 is TGCGCCAGCAGCCGGGGCCCTCAATCCTACGAGCAGTACTTC. This sequence encodes CASSRGPQSYEQYF.

This sequence joins TRBV7-9 and TRBJ1-1; D might be TRBD1 (6 bases). The V and J ends lost 4 bases and 4 bases respectively, with 10 bases between them. The CDR3 contains 13 residues. From germline, CDR1 is SEHNR and CDR2 FQNEAQ (reference sequence). CDR3 sequence reads: CASSSTGSTEAFF. CDR3 bases: TGTGCCAGCAGCTCGACAGGATCCACTGAAGCTTTCTTT.

The chain uses TRBV4-2 and TRBJ1-5; no firm D call. From germline, CDR1 is LGHNA and CDR2 YNFKEQ. Trimming cost V 4 bases and J 7 bases, with 17 bases left between them. This CDR3 region has 15 residues. The CDR3 spells CASSLGGLTGQPQHF. The CDR3 DNA is TGTGCCAGCAGCCTGGGCGGACTTACTGGACAGCCCCAGCATTTT.

This clone was detected once. The chain employs TRBV6-5 and TRBJ2-7; possible D gene TRBD2, 5 bases. The germline gives CDR1 MNHEY, CDR2 SVGAGI. CDR3 size: 13 residues. The V gene lost 0 bases and the J gene lost 3 bases, with 6 bases spanning the gap. The CDR3 protein is CASSYSEDYEQYF. As DNA, the CDR3 is TGTGCCAGCAGTTACTCGGAGGACTACGAGCAGTACTTC.

The V and J genes are TRBV10-2 and TRBJ2-7; 8 bases agree with TRBD2. With V trimmed by 6 bases and J by 3 bases, 4 bases remained unmatched. This CDR3 is 13 amino acids long. The germline V gene encodes CDR1 WSHSY and CDR2 SAAADI. The CDR3 DNA sequence: TGCGCCAGCAGCCCCGGGACTAGCTACGAGCAGTACTTC. It encodes CASSPGTSYEQYF.

The V gene is TRBV13, the J gene TRBJ2-1, with TRBD2 matching over 10 bases. CDR1 and CDR2 (germline): PRHDT, FYEKMQ (reference sequence). CDR3 length: 19 residues. J lost 0 bases, V lost 4 bases, and 12 bases had no gene match. CDR3 DNA sequence: TGTGCCAGCAGCTCAGGACTAGCGGAGTCCCGTAGCTCCTACAATGAGCAGTTCTTC. Residues: CASSSGLAESRSSYNEQFF.

A single count supports this clone. The genes are TRBV7-9 and TRBJ2-2; D gene ambiguous. Trimming took off 3 bases at V and 5 bases at J, with 7 bases between the two ends. The CDR3 is made up of 13 amino acids. CDR1 is SEHNR, CDR2 FQNEAQ, per germline (reference sequence). CDR3 DNA sequence: TGTGCCAGCAGCTTGGAGTCGACCGGGGAGCTGTTTTTT. This codes for CASSLESTGELFF.

Remarks on this clone: This sample also contains other DNA sequences that code for the same CDR3. Written as DNA, the CDR3 is TGTGCCAGCAGTTTAACAGGGAACAATGAGCAGTTCTTC. Protein sequence: CASSLTGNNEQFF. This sequence joins TRBV27 and TRBJ2-1; TRBD1 might be the D (6 bases). The CDR3 contains 13 residues. Trimming cost V 2 bases and J 5 bases, with 7 bases left between them. Germline CDR1 and CDR2: MNHEY and SMNVEV (reference sequence).

The gene calls are TRBV7-9 and TRBJ2-3; TRBD2 agrees at 7 bases. Trimming cost V 9 bases and J 4 bases; bases outside gene matches: 13. This CDR3 is 15 amino acids long. The germline V gene has CDR1 SEHNR and CDR2 FQNEAQ (reference sequence). CDR3 nucleotides: TGTGCCAGGAATATCGGTGGCGGGAGATCAGATACGCAGTATTTT. This sequence encodes CARNIGGGRSDTQYF.